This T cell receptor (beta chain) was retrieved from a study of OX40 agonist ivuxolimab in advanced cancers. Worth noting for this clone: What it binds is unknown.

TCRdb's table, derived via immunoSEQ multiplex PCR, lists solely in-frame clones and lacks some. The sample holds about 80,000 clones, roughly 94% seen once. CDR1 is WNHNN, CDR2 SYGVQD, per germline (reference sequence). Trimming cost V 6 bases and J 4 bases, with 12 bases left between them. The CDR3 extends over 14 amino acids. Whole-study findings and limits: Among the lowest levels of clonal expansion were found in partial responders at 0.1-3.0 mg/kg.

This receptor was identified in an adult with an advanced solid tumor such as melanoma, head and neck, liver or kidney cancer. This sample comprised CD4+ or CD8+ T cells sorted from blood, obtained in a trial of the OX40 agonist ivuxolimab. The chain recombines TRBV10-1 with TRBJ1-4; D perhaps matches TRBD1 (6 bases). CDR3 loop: CASREQGGNEKLFF. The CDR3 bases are TGCGCCAGCAGGGAACAGGGAGGTAATGAAAAACTGTTTTTT.